The 30 T cell receptor beta chains reported below all come from one sample, sequenced in a study of blood T cells in healthy people across ages (dated by TCRdb to between 2014 and 2017). Libraries were made using 5' RACE. The listed sequencing device is Illumina HiSeq 2500. A second PCR of about 7 to 12 cycles was run with a J-beta primer mix and a sample-barcoded 5' primer. TCRdb redid the processing of the public reads, applying fastp at Q25 and MiXCR, and retained in-frame beta chains. Entries are consolidated by CDR3 protein sequence, retaining the most common genes and DNA. This sample is represented by 1.5 million to 2 million distinct CDR3 sequences; just under 50% of them were singletons. The ten largest clones add up to roughly 2% of the sample. Sequenced sample: blood. These receptor sequences come from a woman between 40 and 55 years old in good health.

The chain combines TRBV28 with TRBJ2-1; possibly TRBD1 for D (5 bases). Germline CDR1 reads MDHEN; CDR2 reads SYDVKM. The CDR3 consists of 13 residues. Trimming removed 5 bases at V and 4 bases at J, with 9 bases between. CDR3 loop: CASSADIYNEQFF. The CDR3 coding sequence is TGTGCCAGCAGTGCGGACATTTACAATGAGCAGTTCTTC.

V usage is TRBV2 and J usage is TRBJ2-3; TRBD1 matches at 12 bases. Germline CDR1 reads SNHLY; CDR2 reads FYNNEI. The length of the CDR3 is 15 residues. V lost 4 bases to trimming and J lost 6 bases; unmatched junction nucleotides: 5. The CDR3 DNA sequence: TGTGCCAGCAGTGCCGGGACAGGGGGCTGGGATACGCAGTATTTT. Protein product: CASSAGTGGWDTQYF.

With regard to this clonotype: The junction differs from germline at one of its ends, possibly a read error. This sequence joins TRBV5-1 and TRBJ2-3; 7 positions agree with TRBD1. Per germline, CDR1 SGHRS and CDR2 YFSETQ. The CDR3 extends over 15 amino acids. CDR3 in DNA: TGCGCCGGCAGCCCAGGGCTCCCAGGGGGAGATACGCAGTATTTT. It yields the protein CAGSPGLPGGDTQYF.

This rearrangement joins TRBV28 to TRBJ2-3; 7 bases are a match to TRBD1. The CDR3 is 14 amino acids. V dropped 4 bases and J dropped 4; count of bases not matched to a gene: 5. CDR1 MDHEN and CDR2 SYDVKM come from the germline V gene. The DNA for the CDR3 is TGTGCCAGCAGTTCCCGGACAGGACCAGATACGCAGTATTTT. It is translated as CASSSRTGPDTQYF. The full variable domain, rest sourced from reference TRBV28 and TRBJ2-3, is DVKVTQSSRYLVKRTGEKVFLECVQDMDHENMFWYRQDPGLGLRLIYFSYDVKMKEKGDIPEGYSVSREKKERFSLILESASTNQTSMYLCASSSRTGPDTQYFGPGTRLTVL.

This clonotype was observed a few times. The rearrangement joins TRBV7-9 to TRBJ2-6; 8 positions match TRBD1. Trimming took 5 bases from V and 3 from J; bases not matched to a gene: 9. This CDR3 has 17 amino acids. CDR1 SEHNR and CDR2 FQNEAQ come from the germline V gene (reference sequence). CDR3 sequence reads: CASSTGQAVGGANVLTF. As DNA, the CDR3 is TGTGCCAGCAGCACGGGACAGGCGGTTGGTGGGGCCAACGTCCTGACTTTC.

CDR3 protein: CASSNLDRGSYNEQFF. CDR3 nucleotides: TGTGCCAGCAGCAACCTGGACAGGGGGTCGTACAATGAGCAGTTCTTC. The V call is TRBV13, the J call TRBJ2-1; 10 bases fit TRBD1. The CDR3 length is 16 residues. From germline, CDR1 is PRHDT and CDR2 FYEKMQ (reference sequence). V lost 5 bases to trimming and J lost 4 bases; unmatched junction nucleotides: 8.

The chain links TRBV9 to TRBJ2-1, with TRBD1 matching 7 bases. After removal of 2 bases from V and 10 bases from J, the junction contained 6 bases not matched to a gene. The CDR3 covers 13 residues. Germline assignment: CDR1 SGDLS and CDR2 YYNGEE. In DNA form, the CDR3 reads TGTGCCAGCAGCGTCGACAGGGTAGAGGAGCAGTTCTTC. Translating it yields CASSVDRVEEQFF.

The table lists this clonotype with a few counts. The gene calls are TRBV24-1 and TRBJ2-3, with D unclear. V was clipped by 9 bases and J by 2 bases, with 2 bases between them. The V gene's germline CDR1 is KGHDR and CDR2 SFDVKD. The CDR3 is made up of 10 amino acids. CDR3 in DNA: TGTGCCACCTCCACAGATACGCAGTATTTT. Translating gives CATSTDTQYF.

This sequence joins TRBV20-1 and TRBJ2-1, with D unresolved. The V gene's germline CDR1 is DFQATT and CDR2 SNEGSKA (reference sequence). This CDR3 comprises 10 residues. Trimming removed 4 bases at V and 5 bases at J, with 3 bases between. CDR3 bases: TGCAGTGCTAACAACAATGAGCAGTTCTTC. Translating gives CSANNNEQFF.

This clonotype was detected a few times. The chain has TRBV7-2 and TRBJ2-3, with 9 positions matching TRBD2. The length of the CDR3 is 15 residues. The V segment lost 4 bases and the J segment 7 bases; nucleotides outside the gene matches: 9. The germline gives CDR1 SGHTA, CDR2 FQGNSA. The CDR3 DNA follows: TGTGCCAGCAGCTCCAGCGGGGGGATTCTGAATACGCAGTATTTT. Amino acids: CASSSSGGILNTQYF.

V is TRBV20-1 and J is TRBJ1-5; perhaps TRBD1 as D (6 bases). Germline V gene lookup returns CDR1 DFQATT and CDR2 SNEGSKA (reference sequence). With 5 bases removed from V and 7 bases from J, the gap between germline ends came to 9 bases. The CDR3 has 11 residues. CDR3 residues: CSAAGGQPQHF. In DNA form, the CDR3 reads TGCAGTGCTGCGGGGGGCCAGCCCCAGCATTTT.

The V and J genes are TRBV4-3 and TRBJ2-7, with 10 bases matching TRBD1. J gave up 6 bases and V 0 bases, and 2 bases lay outside the gene matches. The CDR3 is made up of 14 amino acids. Germline assignment: CDR1 LGHNA and CDR2 YSLEER. In nucleotides, the CDR3 is TGCGCCAGCAGCCAAGATTGGACAGGGGGCGAGCAGTACTTC. Encoded protein: CASSQDWTGGEQYF.

The table lists this clonotype with a few counts. This CDR3 reads CASSATRGRGEYF. CDR3 nucleotides: TGTGCCAGCAGTGCCACCCGGGGGAGGGGGGAGTATTTT. V and J are TRBV27 and TRBJ2-3, with D possibly being TRBD2 (7 bases). There are 13 residues in the CDR3. Germline values: CDR1 MNHEY, CDR2 SMNVEV (reference sequence). V gave up 5 bases and J gave up 13 bases, with 19 bases separating them.

The J gene is TRBJ1-2, the V gene TRBV20-1; 7 bases agree with TRBD1. Germline V gene lookup returns CDR1 DFQATT and CDR2 SNEGSKA (reference sequence). This CDR3 has 14 amino acids. After removal of 6 bases from V and 8 bases from J, the junction contained 15 bases not matched to a gene. The CDR3 nucleotides read TGCAGTGCCACCTCGACAGGGCTCGAAGGGGGCTACACCTTC. Translated: CSATSTGLEGGYTF.

The chain has TRBV4-1 and TRBJ2-1, with TRBD2 matching over 10 bases. The CDR3 is made up of 17 amino acids. CDR1 MGHRA and CDR2 YSYEKL come from the germline V gene. Trimming at V came to 0 bases and at J to 4 bases, leaving 6 bases not matched to a gene. The CDR3 region has the DNA TGCGCCAGCAGCCAAGATCAGATTAGCGGGGGGTACAATGAGCAGTTCTTC. Protein product: CASSQDQISGGYNEQFF.

The V and J genes are TRBV19 and TRBJ2-4; 11 bases are shared with TRBD1. TRBJ2-7 explains the end of the DNA better; the J call may be wrong. Germline V gene sequence: CDR1 LNHDA, CDR2 SQIVND (reference sequence). The CDR3 has 15 residues. DNA of the CDR3: TGTGCCAGTAGTTCTCGGGGACAGGGGGACTACGAGCAGTACTTC. Translation: CASSSRGQGDYEQYF.

The rearrangement links TRBV12-3 or TRBV12-4 to TRBJ2-1, with D uncertain. Trimming removed 8 bases at V and 0 bases at J, with 8 bases between. The CDR3 is 13 amino acids. The CDR3 DNA is TGTGCCAGCGGCCTTATCTCCTACAATGAGCAGTTCTTC. It is translated as CASGLISYNEQFF.

The chain's CDR3 is CASRLRAAGRNEKLFF. CDR3 sequence (DNA): TGTGCCAGCAGACTCCGGGCCGCCGGGCGGAATGAAAAACTGTTTTTT. The V gene is TRBV6-5, the J gene TRBJ1-4; D call uncertain. Trimming stripped 6 bases from V and 5 bases from J, with 19 bases between. The germline CDR1 and CDR2 sequences are MNHEY and SVGAGI. The CDR3 is 16 residues long.

This clonotype has just one count. The rearrangement links TRBV20-1 to TRBJ2-3, with a weak D call TRBD2 (6 bases). CDR1 is DFQATT and CDR2 is SNEGSKA in the germline V gene (reference sequence). This CDR3 contains 15 residues. Trimming removed 6 bases at V and 0 bases at J, with 16 bases between. Here the CDR3 DNA reads TGCAGTGCACAGAACGGGGGTTCTAGCACAGATACGCAGTATTTT. Its translation is CSAQNGGSSTDTQYF.

The chain has TRBV6-6 and TRBJ1-2; tentatively, D is TRBD1 (6 bases). The length of the CDR3 is 14 residues. Germline CDR1 reads MNHNY; CDR2 reads SVGAGI (reference sequence). Trimming pared 4 bases from V and 8 bases from J, leaving 17 bases between. The CDR3 DNA sequence: TGTGCCAGCAGTTCCCCCGACAGGAAGAGGGGCTACACCTTC. Translation gives CASSSPDRKRGYTF.

This clonotype has more than one count but fewer than ten. The chain joins TRBV5-5 to TRBJ2-1; 8 nucleotides match TRBD1. Germline-derived CDR1 and CDR2 are SGHKS and YYEKEE (reference sequence). V lost 0 bases, J lost 4 bases, and 12 bases stayed unmatched. The CDR3 runs 18 residues. CDR3 DNA: TGTGCCAGCAGCTTGGTCGCTCCCGGGACAGGAAATTACAATGAGCAGTTCTTC. It is translated as CASSLVAPGTGNYNEQFF.

This clonotype was counted only a few times. The chain is built from TRBV27 and TRBJ1-2; 9 bases agree with TRBD1. Germline trimming cut 3 bases from V and 6 bases from J; bases unmatched to any gene: 8. CDR1 is MNHEY, CDR2 SMNVEV, per germline (reference sequence). This CDR3 region has 15 residues. The CDR3 sequence: CASSFLDRGKDGYTF. CDR3 in DNA: TGTGCCAGCAGTTTCTTAGACAGGGGGAAGGATGGCTACACCTTC.

This clonotype was seen a few times. The rearrangement links TRBV7-3 to TRBJ1-2; 7 nucleotides match TRBD1. Germline V gene lookup returns CDR1 SGHTA and CDR2 FQGTGA. The CDR3 extends over 17 amino acids. V shed 0 bases and J 2 bases; nucleotides not matched to a gene: 9. CDR3 sequence: CASSLTGFRDSNYGYTF. As DNA, the CDR3 is TGTGCCAGCAGCTTAACCGGCTTTAGGGACAGCAACTATGGCTACACCTTC.

The chain carries TRBV10-3 and TRBJ2-3, with no clear D. V gave up 8 bases and J gave up 0 bases, with 12 bases separating them. Germline lookup yields CDR1 ENHRY and CDR2 SYGVKD. This CDR3 is 14 amino acids long. CDR3 sequence reads: CAISAGLSTDTQYF. The DNA for the CDR3 is TGTGCCATCTCCGCAGGCCTAAGCACAGATACGCAGTATTTT.

This chain links TRBV5-1 with TRBJ2-4; D possibly corresponds to TRBD2 (6 bases). In germline, CDR1 is SGHRS, CDR2 YFSETQ. CDR3 length: 16 residues. The V and J ends lost 2 bases and 10 bases respectively, with 22 bases between them. CDR3 DNA: TGCGCCAGCAGCTTTGGGTCCGGGGGAGTCTCCGGGATTCAGTACTTC. It encodes CASSFGSGGVSGIQYF.

The table lists this clonotype with a few counts. The V call is TRBV6-2 or TRBV6-3, the J call TRBJ2-1; the match to TRBD2 covers 8 bases. The length of the CDR3 is 13 residues. Germline V gives CDR1 MNHEY, CDR2 SVGEGT. Trimming removed 8 bases from V and 2 bases from J; junction bases left unmatched: 2. CDR3 sequence: CASGRGAYNEQFF. The CDR3 DNA reads TGTGCCAGCGGGCGGGGGGCCTACAATGAGCAGTTCTTC.

The chain has TRBV5-1 and TRBJ2-1; 15 bases agree with TRBD2. This CDR3 spans 20 amino acids. Unmatched junction bases numbered 9, after V lost 2 bases and J lost 0 bases. Germline V gives CDR1 SGHRS, CDR2 YFSETQ. CDR3 sequence reads: CASSLRTSGGGPSSYNEQFF. The CDR3 nucleotides are TGCGCCAGCAGCTTAAGGACTAGCGGGGGGGGACCAAGCTCCTACAATGAGCAGTTCTTC.

This clonotype was counted a few times. The chain uses TRBV20-1 and TRBJ2-1; D gene unclear. CDR1 DFQATT and CDR2 SNEGSKA come from the germline V gene (reference sequence). CDR3 length equals 15 residues. V gave up 3 bases and J gave up 2 bases, with 14 bases separating them. CDR3 sequence: CSARNPYETYNEQFF. Here the CDR3 DNA reads TGCAGTGCTAGGAACCCTTACGAAACCTACAATGAGCAGTTCTTC.

The V and J genes are TRBV9 and TRBJ1-2, with 12 bases lining up with TRBD1. V lost 0 bases, J lost 4 bases, and 4 bases stayed unmatched. The CDR3 loop spans 16 amino acids. Germline CDR1 is SGDLS and CDR2 is YYNGEE. CDR3: CASSVGSGQGAYGYTF. The CDR3 DNA is TGTGCCAGCAGCGTAGGATCGGGACAGGGGGCCTATGGCTACACCTTC.

The chain is built from TRBV7-2 and TRBJ2-1; D remains ambiguous. Trimming took 5 bases from V and 7 from J, leaving 12 bases between them. The CDR3 consists of 13 residues. The V gene's germline CDR1 is SGHTA and CDR2 FQGNSA. CDR3 amino acids: CASSKRQENEQFF. The DNA of the CDR3 is TGTGCCAGCAGCAAACGTCAGGAGAATGAGCAGTTCTTC.